The clone carrying this T cell receptor (beta chain) was observed many times. The data stem from a study of T cell responses to AZD1222 COVID-19 vaccine. Trimming removed 3 bases at V and 8 bases at J, with 14 bases between. The CDR3 length is 14 residues. Germline values: CDR1 MNHNS, CDR2 SASEGT. The repertoire was sequenced with immunoSEQ multiplex PCR; TCRdb's copy has only in-frame clones and lacks some. The data show tens of thousands of clones, around four fifths seen once. This chain uses TRBV6-1 with TRBJ2-1; D is possibly TRBD1 (6 bases). The sequenced sample was peripheral blood, obtained 28 days after the second AZD1222 dose. This TCR was sampled from an adult who received the AZD1222 COVID-19 vaccine. This CDR3 reads CASSDWGPGYEQFF. The CDR3 nucleotides read TGTGCCAGCAGTGATTGGGGGCCGGGTTATGAGCAGTTCTTC.